The source of this T cell receptor (beta chain) is a study of T-cell reconstitution after alpha-beta-depleted transplantation in children (dated by TCRdb to the mid-2010s). About the full investigation: The study quantitatively tracked T-cell immune reconstitution after TCRalphabeta/CD19-depleted allogeneic hematopoietic cell transplantation in children using TCR repertoire profiling. The investigation overall reported the following: Hyperexpanded clone frequencies declined over subsequent months; after one year, T-cell counts and TCRbeta diversity were mostly attributed to newly produced T cells. In some patients, the high TCRbeta diversity seen at day 60 was put down to recipient T cells and intrathymic progenitors that had survived conditioning. Apparently early alphabetaT-cell count recovery about two months after transplant reportedly relied on only several hundred rapidly expanded clones derived from non-depleted graft cells.

What the treatment or condition label conveys for this sample: allogeneic hematopoietic cell transplantation with graft depleted of TCRalphabeta T cells and CD19 B cells. Transplant recipients were children who received TCRalphabeta/CD19-depleted allogeneic hematopoietic cell grafts. This clonotype has only a few counts. What this receptor recognizes is not known. Base-call qualities are not available, and no considerably larger clone is one nucleotide away. The CDR3 has 14 amino acids, counting the end cysteine and phenylalanine. Only CDR3 DNA remains: 42 bases, in frame from the first base. CDR1 and CDR2 are read off the germline V gene (reference sequence) as SEHNR and FQNEAQ. Between the V and J ends, shortened by 5 bases and 8 bases respectively, the junction contains 16 bases. Library preparation employed PCR. TCRdb lists the instrument as Illumina HiSeq 2500. Molecular barcoding was employed in the preparation of TCR libraries, with unique molecular identifiers being used to normalize TCRbeta repertoire quantification. The raw public data were reprocessed by TCRdb itself: fastp quality trimming at Q25, MiXCR clonotype calling, in-frame beta chains only. Each entry is one CDR3 protein sequence, shown with its most common DNA and genes. This sample is represented by 500,000 or so distinct CDR3 sequences; 9.5% to 12% of them were singletons. The ten largest make up approximately 14% of the sample.

Sequencing used PBMCs, mostly from graft donor cells, obtained 180 days after TCRalphabeta/CD19-depleted stem cell transplant. The receptor was isolated from a female patient aged 2-9 years who had a stem cell transplant for aplastic anemia, so the T cells may come from the graft donor. The chain uses TRBV7-9 and TRBJ2-1, and TRBD2 may be the D gene, going by 6 matching bases. CDR3 protein: CASSPKASVYEQFF. The DNA sequence is TGTGCCAGCAGCCCTAAGGCTAGCGTTTATGAGCAGTTCTTC.